This T cell receptor beta chain was sequenced in a study of blood T cell repertoires in COVID-19. Data came from immunoSEQ multiplex PCR; TCRdb stores just in-frame clones and leaves some out. The sample records some 140,000 clones, approximately 85% being singletons. The germline V gene has CDR1 LGHDT and CDR2 YNNKEL (reference sequence). This CDR3 is 13 amino acids long. The V end lost 1 base, the J end lost 13 bases, and 17 bases lay between the germline ends. The receptor was derived from a man aged 60 to 69 with COVID-19, enrolled during active disease. Sequenced material: peripheral blood. This rearrangement joins TRBV3-1 (or the pseudogene TRBV3-2) to TRBJ2-7; D unclear. The CDR3 region has the DNA TGTGCCAGCAGCCAAGTCAGGAACGCTCGTATCTACTTC. It is translated as CASSQVRNARIYF.